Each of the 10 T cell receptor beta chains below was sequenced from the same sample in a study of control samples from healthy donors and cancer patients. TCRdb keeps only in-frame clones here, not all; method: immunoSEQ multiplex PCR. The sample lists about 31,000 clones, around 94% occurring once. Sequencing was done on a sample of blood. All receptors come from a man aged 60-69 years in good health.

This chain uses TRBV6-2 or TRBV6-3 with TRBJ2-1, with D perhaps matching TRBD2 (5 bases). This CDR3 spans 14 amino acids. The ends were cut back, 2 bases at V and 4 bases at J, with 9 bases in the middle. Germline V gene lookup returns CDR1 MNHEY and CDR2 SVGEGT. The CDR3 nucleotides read TGTGCCAGCAGTTACGAGGGATCGTACAATGAGCAGTTCTTC. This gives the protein CASSYEGSYNEQFF.

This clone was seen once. The CDR3 is CASRSAASGNTIYF. The CDR3 DNA reads as TGTGCCAGCAGATCGGCAGCCTCTGGAAACACCATATATTTT. The chain combines TRBV7-2 with TRBJ1-3; D is uncertain. Looked up from germline, CDR1 is SGHTA and CDR2 is FQGNSA. Trimming removed 6 bases from V and 0 bases from J, with 9 bases in between. CDR3 length: 14 residues.

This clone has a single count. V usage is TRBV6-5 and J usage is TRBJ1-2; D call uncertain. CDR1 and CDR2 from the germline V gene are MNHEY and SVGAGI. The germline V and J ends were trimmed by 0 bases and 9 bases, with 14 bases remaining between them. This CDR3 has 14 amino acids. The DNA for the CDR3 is TGTGCCAGCAGTTACTCGAGGAATTTGGGGAGCTACACCTTC. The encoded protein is CASSYSRNLGSYTF.

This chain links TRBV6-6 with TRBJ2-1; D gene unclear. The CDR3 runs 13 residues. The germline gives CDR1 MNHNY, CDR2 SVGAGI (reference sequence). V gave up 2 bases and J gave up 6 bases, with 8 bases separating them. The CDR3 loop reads CASSYGASNEQFF. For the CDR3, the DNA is TGTGCCAGCAGTTACGGAGCTAGCAATGAGCAGTTCTTC.

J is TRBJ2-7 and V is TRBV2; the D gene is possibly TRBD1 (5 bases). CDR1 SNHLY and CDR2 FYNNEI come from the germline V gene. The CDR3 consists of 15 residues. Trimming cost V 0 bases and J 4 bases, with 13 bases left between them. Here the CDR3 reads CASSEAPTAGYEQYF. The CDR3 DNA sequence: TGTGCCAGCAGTGAAGCTCCGACGGCAGGGTACGAGCAGTACTTC.

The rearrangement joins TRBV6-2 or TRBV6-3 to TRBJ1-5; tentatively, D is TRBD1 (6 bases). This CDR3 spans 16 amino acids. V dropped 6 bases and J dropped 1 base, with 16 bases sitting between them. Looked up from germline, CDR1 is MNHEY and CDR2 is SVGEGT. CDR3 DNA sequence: TGTGCCAGCAGCACCGCCCGGACAGCGAGCAATCAGCCCCAGCATTTT. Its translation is CASSTARTASNQPQHF.

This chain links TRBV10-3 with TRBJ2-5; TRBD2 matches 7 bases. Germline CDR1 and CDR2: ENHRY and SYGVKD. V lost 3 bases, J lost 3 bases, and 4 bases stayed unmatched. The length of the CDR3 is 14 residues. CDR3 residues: CAISDRLAEETQYF. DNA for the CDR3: TGTGCCATCAGTGATAGGCTAGCGGAAGAGACCCAGTACTTC.

The CDR3 sequence is CASSPRVLDTQYF. CDR3 nucleotides: TGCGCCAGCAGCCCCAGGGTTTTGGATACGCAGTATTTT. This rearrangement joins TRBV4-3 to TRBJ2-3, with D possibly being TRBD1 (5 bases). This CDR3 is 13 amino acids long. V was pared by 4 bases and J by 6 bases, with 11 bases between. In germline, CDR1 is LGHNA, CDR2 YSLEER.

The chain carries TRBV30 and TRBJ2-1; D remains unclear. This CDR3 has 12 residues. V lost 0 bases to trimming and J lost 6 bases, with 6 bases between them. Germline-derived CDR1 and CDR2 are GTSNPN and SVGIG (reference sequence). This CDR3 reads CAWSVQRNEQFF. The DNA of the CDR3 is TGTGCCTGGAGTGTGCAGCGCAATGAGCAGTTCTTC. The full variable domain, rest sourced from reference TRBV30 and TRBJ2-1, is SQTIHQWPATLVQPVGSPLSLECTVEGTSNPNLYWYRQAAGRGLQLLFYSVGIGQISSEVPQNLSASRPQDRQFILSSKKLLLSDSGFYLCAWSVQRNEQFFGPGTRLTVL.

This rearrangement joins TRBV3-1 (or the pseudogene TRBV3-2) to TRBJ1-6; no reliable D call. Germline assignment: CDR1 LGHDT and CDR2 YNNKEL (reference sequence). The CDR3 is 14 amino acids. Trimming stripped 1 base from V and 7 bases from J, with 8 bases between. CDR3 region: CASSQGVGNSPLHF. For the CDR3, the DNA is TGTGCCAGCAGCCAAGGGGTGGGGAATTCACCCCTCCACTTT.